This entry lists 26 T cell receptor beta chains sequenced from one sample in a study of spatial heterogeneity in lung cancer. A single record per CDR3 protein comes from TCRdb applying MiXCR to the 5' RACE reads. The sample gives roughly 120,000 distinct CDR3 sequences, over 9% of which show up once; 16% is in the top ten. Time point given: blood at routine non-recurrence follow-up after resection. Material for sequencing was whole RNA from tumor, nontumor lung or frozen PBMC, left unsorted. The specimen comprised PBMCs, sampled at follow-up. The receptors originated from a male donor with early-stage non-small cell lung cancer.

The V and J genes are TRBV28 and TRBJ1-2; the D gene is possibly TRBD1 (5 bases). The ends were cut back, 7 bases at V and 4 bases at J, with 22 bases in the middle. Germline lookup yields CDR1 MDHEN and CDR2 SYDVKM. The CDR3 covers 16 residues. Here the CDR3 DNA reads TGTGCCAGCATCCCCTTTTTAGGGGTTACCTCCTATGGCTACACCTTC. Translated: CASIPFLGVTSYGYTF.

This clonotype was counted a few times. The chain couples TRBV20-1 to TRBJ1-4; D gene ambiguous. This CDR3 region has 14 residues. The V gene's germline CDR1 is DFQATT and CDR2 SNEGSKA (reference sequence). V was trimmed by 2 bases and J by 4 bases, leaving 11 bases between them. The CDR3 spells CSARLGTINEKLFF. The DNA for the CDR3 is TGCAGTGCTAGACTCGGAACGATTAATGAAAAACTGTTTTTT.

This clonotype showed up just a few times. J is TRBJ2-3 and V is TRBV4-2; possibly TRBD1 for D (6 bases). CDR1 LGHNA and CDR2 YNFKEQ come from the germline V gene. CDR3 length: 16 amino acids. Trimming stripped 4 bases from V and 0 bases from J, with 14 bases between. CDR3 DNA: TGTGCCAGCAGCCCTTCGGACAGCGGAAGCACAGATACGCAGTATTTT. It codes for CASSPSDSGSTDTQYF.

The chain employs TRBV20-1 and TRBJ2-1, with a weak D call TRBD1 (5 bases). V lost 6 bases, J lost 0 bases, and 12 bases lay in between. The CDR3 consists of 14 residues. The V gene's germline CDR1 is DFQATT and CDR2 SNEGSKA (reference sequence). For the CDR3, the DNA is TGCAGTGCCACATGGGGCCTCTCCTACAATGAGCAGTTCTTC. Translated: CSATWGLSYNEQFF.

This clonotype showed up just a few times. The V call is TRBV7-2, the J call TRBJ2-2, with D possibly TRBD1 on 6 matching bases. The V gene lost 5 bases and the J gene lost 7 bases, with 11 bases spanning the gap. Germline V gene sequence: CDR1 SGHTA, CDR2 FQGNSA. The CDR3 runs 13 residues. The CDR3 is CASSRGGDGELFF. In DNA, the CDR3 is TGTGCCAGCAGCAGAGGGGGTGACGGGGAGCTGTTTTTT.

This chain connects TRBV5-1 to TRBJ2-2; TRBD1 is a possible D gene (5 bases). Deletions cut 4 bases from V and 2 bases from J, with 12 bases between. The V gene's germline CDR1 is SGHRS and CDR2 YFSETQ. The CDR3 is 15 amino acids. The CDR3 DNA reads TGCGCCAGCAGCCCCCAGGGTTCTAACACCGGGGAGCTGTTTTTT. It yields the protein CASSPQGSNTGELFF.

This clonotype occurred a few times. V usage is TRBV6-1 and J usage is TRBJ1-3; D not resolved. This CDR3 spans 13 amino acids. V lost 3 bases and J lost 2, with 5 bases in between. Germline lookup yields CDR1 MNHNS and CDR2 SASEGT. The CDR3 protein is CASSDMAGNTIYF. The CDR3 DNA reads as TGTGCCAGCAGTGACATGGCTGGAAACACCATATATTTT.

Only a few counts were recorded for this clonotype. The CDR3 protein is CASSWGSPGTATYEQYF. The CDR3 DNA follows: TGTGCCAGCAGCTGGGGTTCTCCCGGGACAGCGACTTACGAGCAGTACTTC. The rearrangement links TRBV5-4 to TRBJ2-7; 7 bases agree with TRBD1. The CDR3 runs 17 residues. Losses at the gene ends were 3 bases for V and 4 bases for J; bases not matched to a gene: 16. Germline assignment: CDR1 SGHNT and CDR2 YYREEE (reference sequence).

Ten or more counts support this clonotype. This chain connects TRBV20-1 to TRBJ2-3; D might be TRBD2 (6 bases). Per the germline V gene, CDR1 is DFQATT and CDR2 is SNEGSKA (reference sequence). Trimming pared 6 bases from V and 3 bases from J, leaving 13 bases between. CDR3 length equals 13 residues. The CDR3 DNA reads as TGCAGTGCCGGCCCCGCGGGAACAGATACGCAGTATTTT. Translated, it gives CSAGPAGTDTQYF.

This clonotype has a single count. The chain employs TRBV20-1 and TRBJ2-2; 9 bases agree with TRBD1. V lost 1 base and J lost 0; bases outside the gene matches: 3. Germline CDR1 DFQATT, CDR2 SNEGSKA (reference sequence). This CDR3 has 16 amino acids. CDR3: CSARGDRVANTGELFF. The CDR3 DNA follows: TGCAGTGCTAGAGGGGACAGGGTTGCGAACACCGGGGAGCTGTTTTTT.

The sample holds a few counts of this clonotype. The chain is built from TRBV4-2 and TRBJ2-3; D could derive from TRBD1 or TRBD2 (6 bases each). Per the germline V gene, CDR1 is LGHNA and CDR2 is YNFKEQ. The CDR3 is 15 residues long. V was pared by 4 bases and J by 1 base, with 12 bases between. Here the CDR3 DNA reads TGTGCCAGCAGCCGTCCGGGGGCCCGCACAGATACGCAGTATTTT. This encodes CASSRPGARTDTQYF.

This clonotype was observed many times. V usage is TRBV14 and J usage is TRBJ2-7; D may be TRBD1 (5 bases). Trimming took off 5 bases at V and 6 bases at J, with 14 bases between the two ends. There are 13 residues in the CDR3. Per germline, CDR1 SGHDN and CDR2 FVKESK. CDR3 nucleotide sequence: TGTGCCAGCAGCATAATTCAGGGTAGCGAGCAGTACTTC. Encoded protein: CASSIIQGSEQYF.

The chain combines TRBV28 with TRBJ1-1; 8 positions agree with TRBD1. The CDR3 is 15 residues long. Germline CDR1 and CDR2: MDHEN and SYDVKM. The junction had 4 bases not matched to a gene; V was cut back by 4 bases and J by 0 bases. The CDR3 reads CASSSTGGMNTEAFF. CDR3 DNA sequence: TGTGCCAGCAGTTCTACAGGGGGGATGAACACTGAAGCTTTCTTT.

This clonotype counts as medium-sized (0.01 to 0.1%). The rearrangement uses TRBV20-1 and TRBJ1-1; D remains unclear. Deletions cut 1 base from V and 4 bases from J, with 13 bases between. The CDR3 runs to 14 residues. The germline gives CDR1 DFQATT, CDR2 SNEGSKA (reference sequence). The CDR3 bases are TGCAGTGCTAGAGGTGGGGTTTGGAGCACTGAAGCTTTCTTT. It translates to CSARGGVWSTEAFF.

This clonotype was recorded at least ten times. The genes are TRBV29-1 and TRBJ1-1, with 9 positions matching TRBD1. This CDR3 contains 15 residues. Germline CDR1 and CDR2: SQVTM and ANQGSEA. The trim removed 0 bases at V and 8 bases at J, leaving 10 bases unmatched. The CDR3 region is CSVEERDWGTGEAFF. The DNA for the CDR3 is TGCAGCGTTGAAGAGAGGGACTGGGGGACAGGGGAAGCTTTCTTT. The full variable domain, in which reference TRBV29-1 and TRBJ1-1 provide the parts outside the CDR3, is SAVISQKPSRDICQRGTSLTIQCQVDSQVTMMFWYRQQPGQSLTLIATANQGSEATYESGFVIDKFPISRPNLTFSTLTVSNMSPEDSSIYLCSVEERDWGTGEAFFGQGTRLTVV.

This clonotype appeared many times. This rearrangement joins TRBV28 to TRBJ2-7; maybe TRBD2 (5 bases). Trimming cost V 1 base and J 6 bases, with 10 bases left between them. The germline CDR1 and CDR2 sequences are MDHEN and SYDVKM. This CDR3 has 13 amino acids. CDR3 amino acids: CASSLLSRGEQYF. The CDR3 coding sequence is TGTGCCAGCAGTTTATTGTCCCGGGGCGAGCAGTACTTC.

The chain carries TRBV12-3 or TRBV12-4 and TRBJ2-7, with D perhaps assigned TRBD1 or TRBD2 (6 bases each). Trimming pared 0 bases from V and 5 bases from J, leaving 8 bases between. The CDR3 extends over 13 amino acids. In nucleotides, the CDR3 is TGTGCCAGCAGTTTAGCGGGGGGCCACGAGCAGTACTTC. Protein: CASSLAGGHEQYF.

The gene calls are TRBV9 and TRBJ2-3, with 8 bases aligning to TRBD1. Germline V gives CDR1 SGDLS, CDR2 YYNGEE. V was clipped by 3 bases and J by 4 bases; unmatched bases: 4. This CDR3 contains 14 residues. Written as DNA, the CDR3 is TGTGCCAGCAGCGCGCAGGGGGCCTCAGATACGCAGTATTTT. The encoded protein is CASSAQGASDTQYF.

This clonotype was seen at least ten times. The V call is TRBV2, the J call TRBJ2-5, with D hard to call. The length of the CDR3 is 12 residues. V was clipped by 1 base and J by 4 bases, with 4 bases between them. Germline V gene sequence: CDR1 SNHLY, CDR2 FYNNEI. The CDR3 sequence: CASSEGRETQYF. Written as DNA, the CDR3 is TGTGCCAGCAGTGAAGGCAGAGAGACCCAGTACTTC.

This clonotype was seen at least ten times. The chain employs TRBV4-1 and TRBJ2-3, with D perhaps TRBD2 (5 bases). CDR3 length: 15 residues. The V gene lost 4 bases and the J gene lost 3 bases, with 14 bases spanning the gap. Germline values: CDR1 MGHRA, CDR2 YSYEKL. CDR3 region: CASSLRTDLTDTQYF. The CDR3 nucleotides are TGCGCCAGCAGCCTGCGGACTGATCTGACAGATACGCAGTATTTT.

This clonotype was recorded at least ten times. V usage is TRBV10-2 and J usage is TRBJ1-5; 9 nucleotides agree with TRBD1. V gave up 5 bases and J gave up 2 bases; unmatched junction bases: 4. The length of the CDR3 is 15 residues. Germline lookup yields CDR1 WSHSY and CDR2 SAAADI. The CDR3 protein is CASSSRDRGNQPQHF. CDR3 nucleotides: TGCGCCAGCAGTTCCCGGGACAGGGGCAATCAGCCCCAGCATTTT.

This clonotype was recorded many times. This sequence joins TRBV20-1 and TRBJ1-2; tentative D call: TRBD1 (6 bases). Germline CDR1 and CDR2: DFQATT and SNEGSKA (reference sequence). The CDR3 sequence is 16 residues long. With 0 bases removed from V and 6 bases from J, the gap between germline ends came to 20 bases. CDR3 amino acids: CSARDGGRGSKHGYTF. CDR3 DNA: TGCAGTGCTAGAGACGGCGGCAGGGGATCGAAGCATGGCTACACCTTC.

The chain is built from TRBV10-3 and TRBJ2-3; D unresolved. Trimming removed 6 bases from V and 5 bases from J, with 6 bases in between. The CDR3 is 11 residues long. CDR1 is ENHRY, CDR2 SYGVKD, per germline. Written as DNA, the CDR3 is TGTGCCATCAGCCTACTAGATACGCAGTATTTT. Residues: CAISLLDTQYF.

V and J are TRBV2 and TRBJ2-1; D might be TRBD1 (5 bases). This CDR3 has 16 residues. Looked up from germline, CDR1 is SNHLY and CDR2 is FYNNEI. Trimming shortened V by 7 bases and J by 0 bases, and 16 bases separated the two germline ends. DNA for the CDR3: TGTGCCAGCACTCCTCGACAGCCTAGCTCCTACAATGAGCAGTTCTTC. Amino acid sequence: CASTPRQPSSYNEQFF.

The CDR3 sequence is CASSRTTRGSYEQYF. The DNA for the CDR3 is TGCGCCAGCAGCCGAACCACCAGGGGCTCCTACGAGCAGTACTTC. The V gene is TRBV5-1, the J gene TRBJ2-7; tentatively, D is TRBD1 (6 bases). Deletions cut 4 bases from V and 0 bases from J, with 14 bases between. The germline CDR1 and CDR2 sequences are SGHRS and YFSETQ. The CDR3 consists of 15 residues.

This clonotype has a handful of counts. The V gene is TRBV11-2, the J gene TRBJ1-5; D is ambiguous. This CDR3 has 15 residues. Germline-derived CDR1 and CDR2 are SGHAT and FQNNGV. The ends were cut back, 1 base at V and 2 bases at J, with 9 bases in the middle. The CDR3: CASSLGGIRNQPQHF. CDR3 in DNA: TGTGCCAGCAGCTTAGGTGGGATCCGCAATCAGCCCCAGCATTTT.